The T cell receptor (beta chain) described here comes from a study of T-cell reconstitution after alpha-beta-depleted transplantation in children. General observations from the study: There were some patients whose high TCRbeta diversity at day 60 came from surviving recipient T cells and thymic progenitors. One year post-transplant, T-cell counts and diversity were largely derived from T cells produced anew. Reportedly, roughly two months post-transplant, alpha-beta T cells arose from several hundred expanded graft clones.

The CDR3 has 14 residues. The germline V gene encodes CDR1 SGHTA and CDR2 FQGTGA. V was pared by 2 bases and J by 4 bases, with 10 bases between. TCRbeta library preparation incorporated unique molecular identifiers. One entry per CDR3 protein, called by TCRdb with MiXCR from the PCR reads. The profile covers about 980,000 distinct CDR3 sequences, with about 26% appearing a single time and more than 25% taken by the ten largest. This clonotype was counted between two and nine times. Its antigen is not identified. This material consisted of PBMCs, mostly from graft donor cells, taken 360 days after TCRalphabeta/CD19-depleted stem cell transplant. The TCR comes from a boy in the first two years of life who had a stem cell transplant for SCID, so the T cells may come from the graft donor. This sequence joins TRBV7-3 and TRBJ2-3; D tentatively fits TRBD1 or TRBD2 (5 bases each). The CDR3 spells CASSLSGRSDTQYF. The CDR3 nucleotides read TGTGCCAGCAGCTTATCGGGACGCTCAGATACGCAGTATTTT.